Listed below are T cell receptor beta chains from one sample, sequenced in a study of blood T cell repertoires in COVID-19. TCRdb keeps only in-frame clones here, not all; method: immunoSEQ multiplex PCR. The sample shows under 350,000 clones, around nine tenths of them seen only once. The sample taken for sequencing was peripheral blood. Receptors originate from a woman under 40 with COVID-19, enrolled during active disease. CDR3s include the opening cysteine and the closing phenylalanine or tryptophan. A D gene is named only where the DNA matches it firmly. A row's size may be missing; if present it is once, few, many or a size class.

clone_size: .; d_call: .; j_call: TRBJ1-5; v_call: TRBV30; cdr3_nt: TGTGCCTGGAGTAGGGGTAGCAATCAGCCCCAGCATTTT; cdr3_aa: CAWSRGSNQPQHF
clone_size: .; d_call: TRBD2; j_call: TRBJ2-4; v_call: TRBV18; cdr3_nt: TGTGCCAGCTCACCCTTTGTGATAGCGGGGGGGCCCGCCAAAAACATTCAGTACTTC; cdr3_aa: CASSPFVIAGGPAKNIQYF
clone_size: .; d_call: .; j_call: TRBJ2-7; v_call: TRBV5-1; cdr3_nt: TGCGCCAGCAGCTGGGGGGTTAGGGGACCTGTGGGCGAGCAGTACTTC; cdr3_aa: CASSWGVRGPVGEQYF
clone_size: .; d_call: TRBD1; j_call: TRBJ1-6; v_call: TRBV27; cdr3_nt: TGTGCCAGCAGTTTCAGGGGGATGGGGTATAATTCACCCCTCCACTTT; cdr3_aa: CASSFRGMGYNSPLHF
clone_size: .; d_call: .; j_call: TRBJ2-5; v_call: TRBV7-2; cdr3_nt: TGTGCCAGCAGCTTAACTCGGGGGACCCAGTACTTC; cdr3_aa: CASSLTRGTQYF
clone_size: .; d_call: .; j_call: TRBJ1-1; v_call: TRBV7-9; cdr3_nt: TGTGCCAGCAGCTCCGACTCCACTGAAGCTTTCTTT; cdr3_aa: CASSSDSTEAFF
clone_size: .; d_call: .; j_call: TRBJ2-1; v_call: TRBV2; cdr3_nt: TGTGCCAGCAGTTATAGGGAGGATGAGCAGTTCTTC; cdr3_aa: CASSYREDEQFF
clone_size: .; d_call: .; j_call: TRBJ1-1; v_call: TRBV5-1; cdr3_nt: TGCGCCAGCAGCTTGGTAGTAACAGGGAAGAACACTGAAGCTTTCTTT; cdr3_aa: CASSLVVTGKNTEAFF
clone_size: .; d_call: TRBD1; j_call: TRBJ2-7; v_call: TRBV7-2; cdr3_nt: TGTGCCAGCCGAGGACAGGGGGCGTCTTACGAGCAGTACTTC; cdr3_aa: CASRGQGASYEQYF
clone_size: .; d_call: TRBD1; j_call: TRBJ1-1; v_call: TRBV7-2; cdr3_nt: TGTGCCAGCAGCATACAGGGACAGAAAGCTTTCTTT; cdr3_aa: CASSIQGQKAFF
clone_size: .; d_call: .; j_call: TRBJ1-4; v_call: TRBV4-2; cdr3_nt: TGTGCCAGCAGCCGCCCTAGCGGCGAAAAACTGTTTTTT; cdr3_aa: CASSRPSGEKLFF
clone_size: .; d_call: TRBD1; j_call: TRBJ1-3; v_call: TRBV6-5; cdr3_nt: TGTGCCAGCAGAAGGCTTACAGGGGGCAGAAACACCATATATTTT; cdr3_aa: CASRRLTGGRNTIYF
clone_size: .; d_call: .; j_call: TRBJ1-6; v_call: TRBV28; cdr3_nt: TGTGCCAGCAGCTGGAGGAGTTTGAATTCACCCCTCCACTTT; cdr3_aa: CASSWRSLNSPLHF
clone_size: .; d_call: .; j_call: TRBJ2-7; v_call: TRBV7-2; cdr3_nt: TGTGCCAGCAGCCGGTACCGAGACACCCTGGAGCAGTACTTC; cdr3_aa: CASSRYRDTLEQYF
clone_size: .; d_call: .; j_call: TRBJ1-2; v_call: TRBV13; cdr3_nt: TGTGCCAGCAGCCCACCAGGGAATACTAACTATGGCTACACCTTC; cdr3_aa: CASSPPGNTNYGYTF
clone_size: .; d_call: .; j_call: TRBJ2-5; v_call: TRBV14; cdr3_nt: TGTGCCAGCAGCCCCCTTGGTAGCGCAGGAGAGACCCAGTACTTC; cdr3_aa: CASSPLGSAGETQYF
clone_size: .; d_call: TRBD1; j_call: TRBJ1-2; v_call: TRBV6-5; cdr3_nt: TGTGCCACCAGGGGGGGTTTGCGCTATGGCTACACCTTC; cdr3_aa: CATRGGLRYGYTF
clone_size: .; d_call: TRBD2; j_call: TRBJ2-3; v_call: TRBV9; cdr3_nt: TGTGCCAGCAGCTCAAGAGGTAGCGGGGTAGGAGATACGCAGTATTTT; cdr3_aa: CASSSRGSGVGDTQYF
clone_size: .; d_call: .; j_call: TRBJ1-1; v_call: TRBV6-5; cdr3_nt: TGTGCCAGCAGTTACTCGAGGATGAACACTGAAGCTTTCTTT; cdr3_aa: CASSYSRMNTEAFF
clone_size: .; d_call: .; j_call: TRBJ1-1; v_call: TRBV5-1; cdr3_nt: TGCGCCAGCAGCTCATGGGAGGTAGGGACTGAAGCTTTCTTT; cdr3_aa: CASSSWEVGTEAFF
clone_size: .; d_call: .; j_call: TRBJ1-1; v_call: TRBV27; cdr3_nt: TGTGCCAGCAGTTTTTTTACAGGGAGCACTGAAGCTTTCTTT; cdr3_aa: CASSFFTGSTEAFF
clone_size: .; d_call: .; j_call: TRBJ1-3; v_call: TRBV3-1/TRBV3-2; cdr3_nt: TGTGCCAGCAGCCCTTTCTCTGGAAACACCATATATTTT; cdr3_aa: CASSPFSGNTIYF
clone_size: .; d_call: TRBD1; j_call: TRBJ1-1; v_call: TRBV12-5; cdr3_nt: TGTGCTAGTGGTTTGGATCTCGACAGGGAAGCTGAAGCTTTCTTT; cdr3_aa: CASGLDLDREAEAFF
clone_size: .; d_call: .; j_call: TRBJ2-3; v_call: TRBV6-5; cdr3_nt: TGTGCCAGCAAGATCGAACTTAGCACAGATACGCAGTATTTT; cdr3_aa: CASKIELSTDTQYF
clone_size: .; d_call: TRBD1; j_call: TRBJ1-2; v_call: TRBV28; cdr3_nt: TGTGCCAGCAGTTCATTCGGGGGACAGGGGGCTTCCCCTTATGGCTACACCTTC; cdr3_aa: CASSSFGGQGASPYGYTF
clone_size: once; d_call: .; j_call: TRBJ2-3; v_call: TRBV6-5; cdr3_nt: TGTGCCAGCAGGGGACTTCCCCGGGATACGCAGTATTTT; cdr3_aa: CASRGLPRDTQYF
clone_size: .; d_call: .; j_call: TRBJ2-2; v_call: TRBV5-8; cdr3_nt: TGTGCCAGCAGCTTGGGTGTATCGGGGGAGCTGTTTTTT; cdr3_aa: CASSLGVSGELFF
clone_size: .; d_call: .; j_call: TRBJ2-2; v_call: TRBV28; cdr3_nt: TGTGCTTCACGTGCAGGGCGCACCGGGGAGCTGTTTTTT; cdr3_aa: CASRAGRTGELFF
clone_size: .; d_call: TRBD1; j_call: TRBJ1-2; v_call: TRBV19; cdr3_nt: TGTGCCAGTGCCCGGACAGGGGGCGCCTATGGCTACACCTTC; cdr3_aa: CASARTGGAYGYTF
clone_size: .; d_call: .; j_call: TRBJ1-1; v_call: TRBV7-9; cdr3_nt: TGTGCCAGCAGCAGACGGGACATTGAAGCTTTCTTT; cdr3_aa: CASSRRDIEAFF
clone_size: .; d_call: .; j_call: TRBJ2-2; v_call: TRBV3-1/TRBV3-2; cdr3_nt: TGTGCCAGCAGCCGTTCAACAGGGCCGGGGGAGCTGTTTTTT; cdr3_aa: CASSRSTGPGELFF
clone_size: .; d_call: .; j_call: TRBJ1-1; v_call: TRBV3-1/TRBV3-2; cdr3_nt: TGTGCCAGCAGCCAACTAAAATCGGGGGGCGGGGTAGCTTTCTTT; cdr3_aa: CASSQLKSGGGVAFF
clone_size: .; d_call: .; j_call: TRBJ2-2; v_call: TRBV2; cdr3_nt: TGTGCCAGCAGGAGAAACACCGGGGAGCTGTTTTTT; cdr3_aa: CASRRNTGELFF
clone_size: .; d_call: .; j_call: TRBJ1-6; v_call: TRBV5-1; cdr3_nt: TGCGCCAGCAGCGTACTCTCCGCGGGGAATAATTCACCCCTCCACTTT; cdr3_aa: CASSVLSAGNNSPLHF
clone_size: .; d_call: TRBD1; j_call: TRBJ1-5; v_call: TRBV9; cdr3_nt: TGTGCCAGCAGTGTGTTAGGGACAGCCGGCAATCAGCCCCAGCATTTT; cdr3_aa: CASSVLGTAGNQPQHF
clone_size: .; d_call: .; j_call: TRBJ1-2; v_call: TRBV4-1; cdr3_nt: TGCGCCAGCAGCCAAGATGTGGCAGGGGCCAGCTATGGCTACACCTTC; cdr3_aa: CASSQDVAGASYGYTF
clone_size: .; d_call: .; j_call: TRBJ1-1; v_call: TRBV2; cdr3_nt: TGTGCCAGCAGTTCCCCTGGGGCGCTGCACACTGAAGCTTTCTTT; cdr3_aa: CASSSPGALHTEAFF
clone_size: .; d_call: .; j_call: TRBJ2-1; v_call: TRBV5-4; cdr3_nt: TGTGCCAGCAGCTTGGGACTAGAAGCTGAGCAGTTCTTC; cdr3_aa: CASSLGLEAEQFF
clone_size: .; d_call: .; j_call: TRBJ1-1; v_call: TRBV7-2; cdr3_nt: TGTGCCAGCAGGGGGACCTTGGGGGCGGCGAGGACTGAAGCTTTCTTT; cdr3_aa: CASRGTLGAARTEAFF
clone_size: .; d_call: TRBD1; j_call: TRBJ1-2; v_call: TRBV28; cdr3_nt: TGTGCCAGCGGGACAGGGCAGGCTAACTATGGCTACACCTTC; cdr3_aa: CASGTGQANYGYTF
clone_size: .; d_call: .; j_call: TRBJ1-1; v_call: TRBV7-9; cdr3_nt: TGTGCCAGCAGCTTAGAGAAGACAGGAAACACTGAAGCTTTCTTT; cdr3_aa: CASSLEKTGNTEAFF
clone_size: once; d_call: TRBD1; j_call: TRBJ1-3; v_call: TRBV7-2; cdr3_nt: TGTGCCAGCAGCTTAATGGCAGGGGGGTCTGGAAACACCATATATTTT; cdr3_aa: CASSLMAGGSGNTIYF
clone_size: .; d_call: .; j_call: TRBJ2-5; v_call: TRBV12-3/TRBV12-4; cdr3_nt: TGTGCCAGCAGTTCCCCACGGGGAGAGACCCAGTACTTC; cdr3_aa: CASSSPRGETQYF
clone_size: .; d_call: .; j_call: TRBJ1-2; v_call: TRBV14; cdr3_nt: TGTGCCAGCAGCCGGACACGGGTCGGAGATGGCTACACCTTC; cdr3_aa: CASSRTRVGDGYTF
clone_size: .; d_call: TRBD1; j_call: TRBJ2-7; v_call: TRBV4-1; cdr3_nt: TGCGCCAGCAGCCCGGGACAGGGGAGGCAGTACTTC; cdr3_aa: CASSPGQGRQYF
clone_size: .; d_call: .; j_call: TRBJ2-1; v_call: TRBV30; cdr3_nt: TGTGCCTGGAGTATCGAGCCCTACAATGAGCAGTTCTTC; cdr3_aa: CAWSIEPYNEQFF
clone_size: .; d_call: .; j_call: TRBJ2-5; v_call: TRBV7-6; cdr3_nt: TGTGCCAGCAGCTTAGGGAGGGGCGCCAGCTTGGGGGAGACCCAGTACTTC; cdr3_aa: CASSLGRGASLGETQYF
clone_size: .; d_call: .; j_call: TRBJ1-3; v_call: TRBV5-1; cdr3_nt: TGCGCCAGCAGCTTGATGCAGGGATCTACAAACACCATATATTTT; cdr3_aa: CASSLMQGSTNTIYF
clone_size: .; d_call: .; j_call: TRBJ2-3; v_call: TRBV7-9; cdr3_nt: TGTGCCAGCAGCTTAGGCACCCGCGGGGAGGATACGCAGTATTTT; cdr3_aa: CASSLGTRGEDTQYF
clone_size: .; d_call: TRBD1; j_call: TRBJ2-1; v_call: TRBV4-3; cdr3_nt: TGCGCCAGCAGCCAAGGACAGGGGGGGCACAATGAGCAGTTCTTC; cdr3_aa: CASSQGQGGHNEQFF
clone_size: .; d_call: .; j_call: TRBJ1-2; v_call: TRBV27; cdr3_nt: TGTGCCAGCCCCCCCGGGGTTCGTGGCTACACCTTC; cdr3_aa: CASPPGVRGYTF
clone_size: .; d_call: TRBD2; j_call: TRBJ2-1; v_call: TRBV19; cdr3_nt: TGTGCCAGTAGTGCCTTTCTCTTCTTACCGGGGGGGCCATTTAATCGCGATGAGCAGTTCTTC; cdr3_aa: CASSAFLFLPGGPFNRDEQFF
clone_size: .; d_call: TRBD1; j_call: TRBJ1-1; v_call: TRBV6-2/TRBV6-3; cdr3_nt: TGTGCCAGCAGTTACTCCCCCCGACAGGGGGCGAGGGGTACTGAAGCTTTCTTT; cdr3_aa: CASSYSPRQGARGTEAFF
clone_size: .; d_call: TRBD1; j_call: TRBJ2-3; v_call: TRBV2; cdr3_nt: TGTGCCAGCAGTGAACCCGGGACAGGGATGGCAGATACGCAGTATTTT; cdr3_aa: CASSEPGTGMADTQYF
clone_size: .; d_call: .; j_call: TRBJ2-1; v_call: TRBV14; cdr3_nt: TGTGCCAGCAGCCAGACATACTACAATGAGCAGTTCTTC; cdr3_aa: CASSQTYYNEQFF
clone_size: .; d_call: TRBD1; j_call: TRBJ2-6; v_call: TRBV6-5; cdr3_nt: TGTGCCAGCAGTTATGGACAGGGCAATGGGGCCAACGTCCTGACTTTC; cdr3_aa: CASSYGQGNGANVLTF
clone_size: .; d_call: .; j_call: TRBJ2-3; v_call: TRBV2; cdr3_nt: TGTGCCAGCAAGGCTAGGACTAGCACAGATACGCAGTATTTT; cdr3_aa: CASKARTSTDTQYF
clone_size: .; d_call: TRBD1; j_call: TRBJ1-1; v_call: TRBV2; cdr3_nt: TGTGCCAGCAGTAGGACAGGGGGAACGACTTTCTTT; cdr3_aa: CASSRTGGTTFF
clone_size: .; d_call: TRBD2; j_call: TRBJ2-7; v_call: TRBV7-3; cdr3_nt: TGTGCCAGCAGCAGCGGGGCTTCCTACGAGCAGTACTTC; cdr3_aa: CASSSGASYEQYF